Each of the 23 T cell receptor beta chains below was sequenced from the same sample in a study of OX40 agonist ivuxolimab in advanced cancers. Only in-frame clones appear in the TCRdb table, and some are missing; sequencing was by immunoSEQ multiplex PCR. The top ten clones hold 31% of a sample with 30,000 or so clones, about 86% of them seen once. The specimen comprised CD4+ or CD8+ T cells sorted from blood, sampled in a trial of the OX40 agonist ivuxolimab. The receptors were gathered from an adult with an advanced solid tumor such as melanoma, head and neck, liver or kidney cancer.

The chain carries TRBV5-1 and TRBJ2-7; weak D call: TRBD1 (6 bases). CDR1 SGHRS and CDR2 YFSETQ come from the germline V gene. Trimming left V 1 base short and J 2 bases short, with 10 bases between. CDR3 size: 14 residues. The CDR3 DNA is TGCGCCAGCAGCTTGTCGGCAGGGGCCTACGAGCAGTACTTC. The encoded protein is CASSLSAGAYEQYF.

This chain links TRBV9 with TRBJ2-1; 9 bases fit TRBD2. The V and J ends lost 2 bases and 9 bases, in that order; junction bases with no gene match: 9. Germline V lookup: CDR1 SGDLS, CDR2 YYNGEE. CDR3 length: 15 amino acids. CDR3 sequence reads: CASSVSGSILSEQFF. CDR3 nucleotides: TGTGCCAGCAGCGTTAGCGGGAGTATCCTTAGTGAGCAGTTCTTC.

The chain joins TRBV27 to TRBJ2-7; the match to TRBD2 covers 16 bases. Trimming removed 3 bases from V and 6 bases from J; junction bases left unmatched: 5. The CDR3 sequence is 16 residues long. Germline CDR1 reads MNHEY; CDR2 reads SMNVEV (reference sequence). The CDR3 loop reads CASSFWGLAGGTEQYF. DNA for the CDR3: TGTGCCAGCAGTTTCTGGGGACTAGCGGGAGGGACCGAGCAGTACTTC.

This clone was detected a few times. The chain couples TRBV10-3 to TRBJ2-3; D unclear. Germline V gives CDR1 ENHRY, CDR2 SYGVKD. This CDR3 spans 19 amino acids. V shed 5 bases and J shed 1 base, with 25 bases lying between them. CDR3 loop: CAISHPVAQSAGRTDTQYF. CDR3 DNA: TGTGCCATCAGTCACCCCGTAGCCCAATCGGCAGGTCGCACAGATACGCAGTATTTT.

The rearrangement joins TRBV7-6 to TRBJ2-6, with D possibly being TRBD1 or TRBD2 (5 bases each). Trimming pared 1 base from V and 6 bases from J, leaving 10 bases between. The CDR3 has 15 amino acids. Germline lookup yields CDR1 SGHVS and CDR2 FNYEAQ. CDR3 amino acids: CASSLDPGTANVLTF. The CDR3 nucleotides read TGTGCCAGCAGCTTAGATCCCGGGACGGCCAACGTCCTGACTTTC. Using reference TRBV7-6 and TRBJ2-6 for the parts outside the CDR3, the full variable domain is GAGVSQSPRYKVTKRGQDVALRCDPISGHVSLYWYRQALGQGPEFLTYFNYEAQQDKSGLPNDRFSAERPEGSISTLTIQRTEQRDSAMYRCASSLDPGTANVLTFGAGSRLTVL.

This chain uses TRBV29-1 with TRBJ2-7; tentatively, D is TRBD2 (6 bases). Germline-derived CDR1 and CDR2 are SQVTM and ANQGSEA. Trimming stripped 4 bases from V and 2 bases from J, with 9 bases between. The CDR3 totals 12 residues. CDR3: CSVVEGPYEQYF. The CDR3 region has the DNA TGCAGCGTTGTGGAGGGACCCTACGAGCAGTACTTC.

The J gene is TRBJ2-7, the V gene TRBV28, with 7 bases matching TRBD1. With 7 bases clipped from V and 5 bases from J, the junction kept 11 bases outside the gene matches. The CDR3 covers 14 residues. Looked up from germline, CDR1 is MDHEN and CDR2 is SYDVKM. The CDR3 loop reads CASTVFNRGDEQYF. CDR3 bases: TGTGCCAGCACCGTATTCAACAGGGGCGACGAGCAGTACTTC.

The V call is TRBV27, the J call TRBJ2-1, with D unresolved. The CDR3 spans 14 residues. Looked up from germline, CDR1 is MNHEY and CDR2 is SMNVEV (reference sequence). Trimming pared 5 bases from V and 7 bases from J, leaving 15 bases between. CDR3 nucleotide sequence: TGTGCCAGCAGTCTTATACCCCCTGAGAATGAGCAGTTCTTC. It codes for CASSLIPPENEQFF.

V usage is TRBV10-3 and J usage is TRBJ1-4; no firm D call. With 3 bases removed from V and 8 bases from J, the gap between germline ends came to 7 bases. The germline CDR1 and CDR2 sequences are ENHRY and SYGVKD. This CDR3 region has 12 residues. The CDR3 is CAISESLEKLFF. CDR3 coding DNA: TGTGCCATCAGTGAATCATTAGAAAAACTGTTTTTT.

V gene TRBV29-1 combines with J gene TRBJ1-1; TRBD1 matches at 10 bases. Germline V gene lookup returns CDR1 SQVTM and CDR2 ANQGSEA. The CDR3 contains 14 residues. J gave up 5 bases and V 6 bases, and 9 bases lay outside the gene matches. CDR3 sequence reads: CSVRADRGGTEAFF. The CDR3 nucleotides read TGCAGCGTCCGTGCGGACAGGGGGGGGACTGAAGCTTTCTTT.

This chain links TRBV11-2 with TRBJ2-1, with 7 bases aligning to TRBD2. Germline lookup yields CDR1 SGHAT and CDR2 FQNNGV. CDR3 size: 17 residues. The V and J ends lost 3 bases and 0 bases, in that order; junction bases with no gene match: 8. CDR3 sequence: CASSLRYRGSSYNEQFF. The CDR3 DNA reads as TGTGCCAGCAGCTTGAGATATCGCGGGAGCTCCTACAATGAGCAGTTCTTC.

The chain carries TRBV27 and TRBJ2-1; 8 bases agree with TRBD1. Germline trimming cut 3 bases from V and 8 bases from J; bases unmatched to any gene: 6. Germline CDR1 reads MNHEY; CDR2 reads SMNVEV (reference sequence). This CDR3 is 14 amino acids long. CDR3 sequence reads: CASSFIDRGYEQFF. CDR3 coding DNA: TGTGCCAGCAGTTTCATAGACAGGGGATATGAGCAGTTCTTC.

This chain connects TRBV5-5 to TRBJ1-5, with D uncertain. In germline, CDR1 is SGHKS, CDR2 YYEKEE (reference sequence). This CDR3 region has 15 residues. Trimming stripped 0 bases from V and 4 bases from J, with 11 bases between. CDR3 loop: CASSLESTVNQPQHF. CDR3 DNA sequence: TGTGCCAGCAGCTTGGAGAGTACAGTAAATCAGCCCCAGCATTTT.

The chain uses TRBV29-1 and TRBJ2-4; 7 positions agree with TRBD2. Trimming removed 4 bases from V and 1 base from J; junction bases left unmatched: 16. The CDR3 has 18 residues. Germline V CDR1 and CDR2: SQVTM, ANQGSEA. CDR3 DNA: TGCAGCGTTGCCACGGGGGGAGTTGGTGGGGCGGCCAAAAACATTCAGTACTTC. Translating it yields CSVATGGVGGAAKNIQYF.

V gene TRBV11-3 combines with J gene TRBJ2-5; 8 bases map to TRBD1. This CDR3 comprises 13 residues. Trimming cost V 8 bases and J 4 bases; bases outside gene matches: 6. CDR1 is SGHNT, CDR2 YENEEA, per germline. The CDR3 reads CASGQGATETQYF. CDR3 sequence (DNA): TGTGCCAGCGGTCAGGGGGCAACAGAGACCCAGTACTTC.

V is TRBV15 and J is TRBJ2-3, with 9 bases identical to TRBD2. Germline V lookup: CDR1 LNHNV, CDR2 YYDKDF (reference sequence). V dropped 3 bases and J dropped 1; count of bases not matched to a gene: 8. This CDR3 is 17 amino acids long. Here the CDR3 DNA reads TGTGCCACCAGCAGGCCCGGCCGACTAGCGGGCACAGATACGCAGTATTTT. Protein sequence: CATSRPGRLAGTDTQYF.

Relative to its sample, this clone is medium-sized. V and J are TRBV9 and TRBJ1-2; 7 nucleotides align to TRBD1. Germline loops: CDR1 SGDLS, CDR2 YYNGEE. J was trimmed by 8 bases and V by 4 bases; bases with no gene match: 8. CDR3 length equals 13 residues. The CDR3 reads CASSTGQVRGYTF. CDR3 nucleotides: TGTGCCAGCAGCACAGGACAGGTTCGGGGCTACACCTTC.

This chain links TRBV13 with TRBJ2-1; 13 bases fit TRBD2. The CDR3 has 15 residues. From germline, CDR1 is PRHDT and CDR2 FYEKMQ (reference sequence). The J segment lost 4 bases and the V segment lost 4 bases, leaving 1 base of the junction unmatched. CDR3 sequence (DNA): TGTGCCAGCAGCTCGGGACTAGCGGGGTACAATGAGCAGTTCTTC. It encodes CASSSGLAGYNEQFF. Combining the CDR3 with reference TRBV13 and TRBJ2-1 gives the whole variable domain AAGVIQSPRHLIKEKRETATLKCYPIPRHDTVYWYQQGPGQDPQFLISFYEKMQSDKGSIPDRFSAQQFSDYHSELNMSSLELGDSALYFCASSSGLAGYNEQFFGPGTRLTVL.

The genes are TRBV27 and TRBJ2-7, with D maybe TRBD2 (6 bases). CDR1 is MNHEY and CDR2 is SMNVEV in the germline V gene (reference sequence). The CDR3 consists of 15 residues. Trimming pared 6 bases from V and 3 bases from J, leaving 18 bases between. Written as DNA, the CDR3 is TGTGCCAGCAGCTTAGCCAGTAGCGGCTACTACGAGCAGTACTTC. Protein sequence: CASSLASSGYYEQYF.

This chain links TRBV5-1 with TRBJ2-3; TRBD2 matches at 9 bases. CDR3 length: 16 amino acids. Per the germline V gene, CDR1 is SGHRS and CDR2 is YFSETQ. V shed 5 bases and J 2 bases; nucleotides not matched to a gene: 9. The CDR3 DNA reads as TGCGCCAGCAGTTGGTATAGCGGGAGTTCCACAGATACGCAGTATTTT. Protein sequence: CASSWYSGSSTDTQYF.

The V and J genes are TRBV13 and TRBJ1-2; the D is unclear. The CDR3 runs to 15 residues. V was trimmed by 1 base and J by 6 bases, leaving 15 bases between them. The germline gives CDR1 PRHDT, CDR2 FYEKMQ (reference sequence). The CDR3 nucleotides are TGTGCCAGCAGCTTAGTTTCGGGTAGAAAGGATGGCTACACCTTC. Translating gives CASSLVSGRKDGYTF.

V gene TRBV13 combines with J gene TRBJ1-4; maybe TRBD1 (6 bases). Germline V gene lookup returns CDR1 PRHDT and CDR2 FYEKMQ (reference sequence). Trimming left V 0 bases short and J 5 bases short, with 7 bases between. The CDR3 has 14 amino acids. The CDR3 DNA reads TGTGCCAGCAGCTTAGGGGGGGCGAATGAAAAACTGTTTTTT. Its protein is CASSLGGANEKLFF.

The genes are TRBV29-1 and TRBJ1-2, with 11 bases identical to TRBD1. The CDR3 loop spans 14 amino acids. Germline CDR1 SQVTM, CDR2 ANQGSEA. Losses at the gene ends were 5 bases for V and 2 bases for J; bases not matched to a gene: 4. The CDR3 coding sequence is TGCAGCGTTTGGGACAGGGGGAAGAACTATGGCTACACCTTC. This sequence encodes CSVWDRGKNYGYTF.